The clone carrying this T cell receptor (beta chain) was counted many times. The target antigen is unknown. The CDR3 extends 3 residues past the end of the read, so its final part is completed from the germline J gene. The data belong to a study of T cell clonality in common variable immunodeficiency. Findings and caveats of the study: T cell subpopulation sequencing would be needed to explain CVID clonality. Reportedly, TCR beta sequences from common variable immunodeficiency showed fewer deletions and N-nucleotide insertions. CVID subjects showed higher TCRbeta clonality than healthy controls.

Sequencing was performed with immunoSEQ multiplex PCR; in TCRdb, only in-frame clones are kept and a portion is missing. The repertoire has roughly 58,000 clones, none seen only once; the ten largest take approximately 0.84%. Donors gave roughly 5 to 8 ml heparinized peripheral whole blood. The CDR3 runs to 16 residues. Germline assignment: CDR1 SGHRS and CDR2 YFSETQ. J gave up 4 bases and V 2 bases, and 7 bases lay outside the gene matches. This receptor was obtained from a person between 18 and 70 years old in good health. The source material was peripheral blood mononuclear cells. The chain links TRBV5-1 to TRBJ2-2; 8 bases match TRBD2. CDR3 bases read: TGCGCCAGCAGCTTCGGGGGGGCGGTCGGCACCGGGGAG. This encodes CASSFGGAVGTGE. The CDR3 as a whole reads CASSFGGAVGTGELFF.